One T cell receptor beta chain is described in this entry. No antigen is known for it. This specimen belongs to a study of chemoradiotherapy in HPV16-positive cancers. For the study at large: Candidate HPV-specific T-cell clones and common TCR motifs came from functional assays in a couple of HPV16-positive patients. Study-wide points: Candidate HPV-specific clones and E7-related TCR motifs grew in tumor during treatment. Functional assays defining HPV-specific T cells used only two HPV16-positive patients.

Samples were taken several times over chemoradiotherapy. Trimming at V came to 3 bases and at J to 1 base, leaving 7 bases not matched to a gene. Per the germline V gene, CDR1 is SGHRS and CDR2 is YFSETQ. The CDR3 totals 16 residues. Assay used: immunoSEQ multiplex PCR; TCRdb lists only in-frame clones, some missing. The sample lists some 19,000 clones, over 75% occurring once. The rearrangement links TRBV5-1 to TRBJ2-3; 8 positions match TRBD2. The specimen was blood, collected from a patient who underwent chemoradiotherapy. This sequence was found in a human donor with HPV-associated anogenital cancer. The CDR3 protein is CASSSSGWGRTDTQYF. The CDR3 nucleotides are TGCGCCAGCAGCTCTAGCGGGTGGGGGCGCACAGATACGCAGTATTTT. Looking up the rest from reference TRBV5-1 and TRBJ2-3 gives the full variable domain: KAGVTQTPRYLIKTRGQQVTLSCSPISGHRSVSWYQQTPGQGLQFLFEYFSETQRNKGNFPGRFSGRQFSNSRSEMNVSTLELGDSALYLCASSSSGWGRTDTQYFGPGTRLTVL.